This T cell receptor (beta chain) originates from a study of tumor-infiltrating lymphocytes in localized non-small cell lung cancer. Study details: Patients included smokers and never-smokers with various histologies, some sampled after neoadjuvant chemotherapy. Study-level findings and limits: Higher tumor T cell infiltration than in uninvolved lung was supported by TCRbeta sequencing. Technical variation could not be separated from intratumor heterogeneity here. IM1 and IM2 tumors showed no difference in T-cell fraction.

Measured with immunoSEQ multiplex PCR; TCRdb has only the in-frame clones, and not every one. The sample includes tens of thousands of clones, 70% to 90% of them seen just once. On this clone: Its specificity is not known.

The receptor's source is a human donor with non-small cell lung cancer. The sample was lung tumor tissue.

DNA of the CDR3: TGTGCCAGCAGTTACTCGGCGGGACTAGATCCCTACGAGCAGTACTTC. Its protein product is CASSYSAGLDPYEQYF. This chain joins TRBV6-5 and TRBJ2-7, with 8 bases fitting TRBD2. Germline lookup yields CDR1 MNHEY and CDR2 SVGAGI. The V gene end was trimmed by 0 bases and the J gene end by 2 bases; junction bases not matched to a gene: 6. The CDR3 runs to 16 residues.